Detailed here is one TCR beta chain. CDR1 ENHRY and CDR2 SYGVKD come from the germline V gene. Trimming removed 10 bases from V and 7 bases from J, with 16 bases in between. There are 12 residues in the CDR3. The data derive from a study of T cell changes during pregnancy in multiple sclerosis. Method: immunoSEQ multiplex PCR; TCRdb's copy keeps in-frame clones and lacks some. The sample has roughly 30,000 clones; about 85% are singletons. The chain links TRBV10-3 to TRBJ1-2; no clear D. Sequenced material: CD8+ T cells from peripheral blood mononuclear cells, taken after pregnancy. The TCR was taken from a female donor with multiple sclerosis, enrolled in a pregnancy study. As DNA, the CDR3 is TGTGCCACCTGGAGAGAGGGCGGTGGCTACACCTTC. It specifies CATWREGGGYTF.